Following are 10 T cell receptor beta chains from one sample sequenced in a study of cytomegalovirus exposure and HLA in healthy donors. The study ran its PCR with 60 Vbeta and 13 Jbeta primers. Only in-frame clones appear in the TCRdb table, and some are missing; sequencing was by immunoSEQ multiplex PCR. The sample carries about 200,000 clones, 70% to 80% recorded once. Sequenced material: PBMCs. The receptor source for this set is a woman aged 25 to 45 in good health and CMV-seronegative.

This rearrangement joins TRBV30 to TRBJ2-3; 8 bases line up with TRBD1. Germline CDR1 is GTSNPN and CDR2 is SVGIG (reference sequence). This CDR3 spans 19 amino acids. V trimming: 3 bases; J trimming: 2 bases; junction bases outside the gene matches: 19. Here the CDR3 DNA reads TGTGCCTGGAGGATCCTTCGTCCGGGACAGGACTACCACACAGATACGCAGTATTTT. Translating gives CAWRILRPGQDYHTDTQYF.

The chain carries TRBV4-1 and TRBJ1-2, with a tentative D call TRBD1 (6 bases). Germline V gene lookup returns CDR1 MGHRA and CDR2 YSYEKL. V was shortened by 1 base and J by 6 bases, with 9 bases between the two germline ends. CDR3 length: 13 residues. DNA of the CDR3: TGCGCCAGCAGCCAAGCACAGGGCAATGGCTACACCTTC. It encodes CASSQAQGNGYTF.

V usage is TRBV18 and J usage is TRBJ1-2, with a possible D match to TRBD1 (5 bases). Germline CDR1 KGHSH, CDR2 LQKENI. The length of the CDR3 is 16 residues. V lost 3 bases, J lost 4 bases, and 18 bases lay in between. CDR3 in DNA: TGTGCCAGCTCACCGGCTACCAGGGATTTCGGCTATGGCTACACCTTC. As protein: CASSPATRDFGYGYTF. The full variable domain, its missing parts supplied by reference TRBV18 and TRBJ1-2, is NAGVMQNPRHLVRRRGQEARLRCSPMKGHSHVYWYRQLPEEGLKFMVYLQKENIIDESGMPKERFSAEFPKEGPSILRIQQVVRGDSAAYFCASSPATRDFGYGYTFGSGTRLTVV.

This chain links TRBV30 with TRBJ1-6, with 9 bases identical to TRBD1. The CDR3 covers 12 residues. Losses at the gene ends were 4 bases for V and 11 bases for J; bases not matched to a gene: 3. Germline V gene data show CDR1 as GTSNPN and CDR2 as SVGIG (reference sequence). CDR3 in amino acids: CAWNTGGTPLHF. CDR3 DNA sequence: TGTGCCTGGAATACAGGGGGCACACCCCTCCACTTT.

This rearrangement joins TRBV2 to TRBJ2-6; weak D call: TRBD1 (6 bases). This CDR3 has 15 residues. Germline V gives CDR1 SNHLY, CDR2 FYNNEI. Deletions cut 8 bases from V and 3 bases from J, with 14 bases between. In nucleotides, the CDR3 is TGTGCCAGCTACGAAACAGGGTTTGGGGCCAACGTCCTGACTTTC. This sequence encodes CASYETGFGANVLTF.

This chain links TRBV7-9 with TRBJ2-7, with D hard to call. CDR3 length: 12 amino acids. Trimming removed 5 bases from V and 5 bases from J, with 10 bases in between. Germline loops: CDR1 SEHNR, CDR2 FQNEAQ (reference sequence). In DNA form, the CDR3 reads TGTGCCAGCAGCCCCCGCTACGACGAGCAGTACTTC. Protein: CASSPRYDEQYF. The whole variable domain, remainder taken from reference TRBV7-9 and TRBJ2-7, is DTGVSQNPRHKITKRGQNVTFRCDPISEHNRLYWYRQTLGQGPEFLTYFQNEAQLEKSRLLSDRFSAERPKGSFSTLEIQRTEQGDSAMYLCASSPRYDEQYFGPGTRLTVT.

V gene TRBV4-1 combines with J gene TRBJ2-1, with 7 bases that match TRBD2. With V trimmed by 0 bases and J by 6 bases, 14 bases remained unmatched. The germline V gene encodes CDR1 MGHRA and CDR2 YSYEKL. The CDR3 is 18 residues long. In DNA, the CDR3 is TGCGCCAGCAGCCAAGAATATTCTTGGAGCGGGATGGGCAATGAGCAGTTCTTC. Translation: CASSQEYSWSGMGNEQFF.

This chain uses TRBV5-4 with TRBJ1-2, with 11 bases that match TRBD1. Losses at the gene ends were 2 bases for V and 8 bases for J; bases not matched to a gene: 5. This CDR3 comprises 14 residues. Germline CDR1 is SGHNT and CDR2 is YYREEE (reference sequence). The CDR3 protein is CASSFRTGGKGYTF. CDR3 DNA: TGTGCCAGCAGCTTTCGGACAGGGGGCAAGGGCTACACCTTC.

This chain joins TRBV11-2 and TRBJ2-7; D unresolved. Trimming took 5 bases from V and 3 from J, leaving 14 bases between them. Per the germline V gene, CDR1 is SGHAT and CDR2 is FQNNGV. The CDR3 extends over 14 amino acids. CDR3: CASSPRLVSYEQYF. DNA for the CDR3: TGTGCCAGCAGCCCTCGTCTGGTGAGCTACGAGCAGTACTTC.

The chain combines TRBV10-1 with TRBJ2-7; a weak D match, TRBD2 (5 bases). Trimming removed 2 bases from V and 4 bases from J, with 12 bases in between. The CDR3 runs to 14 residues. CDR1 and CDR2 from the germline V gene are WNHNN and SYGVQD (reference sequence). The CDR3 DNA reads as TGCGCCAGCAGTGAGCATCTAGGGAGTTACGAGCAGTACTTC. Translated: CASSEHLGSYEQYF.